This TCR beta chain was profiled in a study of cytomegalovirus exposure and HLA in healthy donors. Overall study: In terms of ancestry, the Caucasian-associated cluster contained 75% to 90% of the roughly 400 genotyped donors. Notes on the study in general: Productive rates of about 87% or about 30% were seen for most TCR beta V segments in an earlier analysis.

It was with 60 Vbeta and 13 Jbeta primers that the PCR ran. Authors' processing steps: A later analysis counted around 74 million unique TCR beta chains, around 10 million shared. Here immunoSEQ multiplex PCR was the method, and the copy in TCRdb shows in-frame clones only, minus some. V, J and clone size are taken as reported in that table, and D and trimming were inferred from the DNA itself. Among approximately 250,000 clones, 78% were seen once, and the ten largest hold 0.47%. Of note for this clone: The target antigen is unknown.

Losses at the gene ends were 0 bases for V and 6 bases for J; bases not matched to a gene: 5. From germline, CDR1 is LNHNV and CDR2 YYDKDF (reference sequence). The CDR3 is 15 amino acids. Material for sequencing was PBMCs. The V and J genes are TRBV15 and TRBJ1-1; 9 bases are shared with TRBD1. The receptor was isolated from a boy younger than 18 in good health and CMV-seronegative. CDR3 protein: CATSRDSDRGAEAFF. The CDR3, as DNA: TGTGCCACCAGCAGAGATTCCGACAGGGGGGCTGAAGCTTTCTTT.